The following is a TCR beta chain sequence with its context. This receptor's antigen is unknown. It has no much larger one-base neighbor in the sample; base qualities were not kept. The cohort was made up of 666 healthy bone marrow donors. At the time of sampling, every cohort member was nominally healthy, though immune exposures that went unrecorded were likely present. The donor tested CMV seropositive, placing the donor among the 290 or so seropositive members of the cohort. A peripheral blood sample was collected from each donor, and TCR beta sequencing was performed on peripheral blood mononuclear cells. The Qiagen DNeasy Blood Extraction Kit was used to extract genomic DNA from the blood cell samples. The CDR3 runs 15 amino acids, cysteine and phenylalanine included. Kept here is only the CDR3 DNA, which spans 45 bases and is read in frame from base 1. Sequences SGHNT (CDR1) and YYREEE (CDR2) are obtained from the germline V gene (reference sequence). Germline trimming amounts to 0 bases on V and 7 bases on J, with 7 as the count of junction bases outside the gene matches.

These data originate in a study of cytomegalovirus exposure and HLA in healthy donors (dated by TCRdb to 2016 to 2017). Turning to the overall study: In an earlier analysis of roughly 500 of the donors, 250 to 300 Gb of sequence data and approximately 100 million unique TCR beta sequences from roughly 180 million T cells were reported. Rather than using new phenotypic data, the later analysis identified candidate immune exposures from TCR beta sequences and from how often those sequences occurred across donors. Of the roughly 400 genotyped donors, 81% were placed in the genetic ancestry cluster associated with self-reported Caucasian donors. Donor age, sex, ethnicity and CMV serostatus were collected together with the repertoire data. Both class I and class II loci were covered by HLA typing, at four-digit resolution. The number of typed donors differed by locus: about 620-640 for A, B, C, DRB1 and DQB1; approximately 520 for DQA1; 606 for DPA1; and roughly 470 for DPB1. All discovery cohort repertoires had been generated on a single sequencing platform. An early release that covered about 640 HLA-typed donors contained approximately 300 gigabases of sequencing data and tens of millions of unique TCR sequences. To decide whether each TCR beta V gene segment behaved as functional or pseudogenic, an earlier analysis of some 600 of the donors relied on high-throughput TCR beta sequencing. Genome-wide SNP genotypes for about 60% of the roughly 670 donors were used in a later genetic analysis, which treated that subset as a discovery cohort. Roughly 5 DR-DQ haplotypes were handled as single units for association and clustering, since linkage in the cohort was strong. To predict cytomegalovirus infection status, the study brought together high-throughput TCR immunosequencing, statistical association of individual TCRs with disease status, and machine learning. Using immunosequencing, the study profiled T cell repertoires from about 650 subjects and related those repertoires to cytomegalovirus serostatus. To study patterns of TCR occurrence, a later analysis re-analyzed previously published TCR beta repertoires from 550 to 800 donors and added high-resolution HLA genotyping. In addition to the first cohort of 666 subjects, a separate validation cohort of approximately 130 different subjects was used. The study aimed to test whether cataloging public T cell receptors could reveal signatures of past pathogen exposure. Among about 360 genotyped donors of the cohort, an average of approximately 240,000 unique TCR beta nucleotide sequences were sequenced per donor, roughly a sixth of them non-productive.

Library preparation used the immunoSEQ multiplex PCR assay. The multiplex PCR relied on a mix of 60 forward primers for TCR Vbeta segments and 13 reverse primers for TCR Jbeta segments. Amplification of the CDR3 region of rearranged TCR beta genes was performed with a multiplex PCR assay on genomic DNA. On the Illumina HiSeq System, the amplified TCR beta libraries were sequenced as 87-base-pair reads. As for the original processing: A later analysis counted some 80 million unique TCR beta chains across the 666 repertoires, and some 11 million of these chains were shared by at least two donors. To remove PCR and sequencing errors, raw reads were error-corrected and collapsed into unique sequences using a nearest-neighbor algorithm that merged closely related sequences. Alignment of CDR3 sequences to IMGT reference sequences was used to assign V, D and J gene segments. For a sequence to be retained, a match of at least six nucleotides was required to both a V gene segment and a J gene segment. A rearrangement was called productive if the CDR3 had no stop codons and remained in frame with V and J, and every other rearrangement was called non-productive. Following IMGT convention, CDR3 was defined as the stretch from the second conserved V-encoded cysteine to the conserved J-encoded phenylalanine. The earlier analysis of about 590 of the donors excluded sequences that lacked an unambiguous match to a single V gene segment. An earlier analysis of several hundred of the donors called V segments functional above 56.7% productive rearrangements and segregating when the between-donor standard deviation exceeded 5%. To diagnose cytomegalovirus status from the catalog of TCR beta chain sequences, a statistical classification framework was built. In a later analysis, V and J genes were assigned by comparing TCR nucleotide sequences against IMGT/GENE-DB human TR gene sequences. A later analysis assigned CDR3 sequences and most-parsimonious VDJ recombination scenarios with the TCRdist pipeline. A later analysis defined each TCR beta chain by its CDR3 amino acid sequence plus V-gene family, and excluded reads lacking a unique V-gene family. A later analysis removed nearly 600 highly shared, low-generation-probability nucleotide sequences to deal with suspected cross-contamination and a sequencing artifact. In a later analysis, a clonal expansion index was calculated for each public chain from normalized within-repertoire ranks of inferred template counts. A later analysis computed generation probabilities with a VDJ recombination model fitted to out-of-frame rearrangements, and checked the results against IGoR. Hypergeometric tests were used in a later analysis to score TCR-TCR, TCR-HLA and TCR-CMV co-occurrence, with a repertoire-size bias correction applied to the TCR pairs. False discovery rates were estimated in a later analysis by permuting HLA or CMV assignments 20 times. In a later analysis, co-occurring TCRs were grouped with DBSCAN, and TCRdist sequence similarity was added when clustering was performed within HLA-allele-positive subsets. Co-occurrence clustering excluded repertoires with fewer than 30,000 or more than 120,000 public chains, plus five with anomalous nucleotide sharing. Here the immuneACCESS table is served through TCRdb, limited to in-frame sequences with V and J called. Missing clones are a known gap in these copies; in checked studies unresolved V genes cover under half, and the rest lacks a known reason. That table is the source of V, J and clone size, and D and trimming were worked out from the DNA. For this sample the table gives more than 95,000 clones, of which roughly 79% were detected only once. The ten largest account for roughly 4% of the sample.

Overall study results and their limits: In the study, approximately 160 TCR beta chains were listed as associated with cytomegalovirus. The classifier was reported to diagnose cytomegalovirus status with high specificity and sensitivity in both the original and validation cohorts. Because the 87-base-pair reads could not distinguish some IMGT-functional V segments, including TRBV6-2 and TRBV6-3, those segments were excluded. In a later analysis, the rate of TCR association differed among HLA loci, with DRB1 alleles having the most associated TCRs and HLA-C alleles having the fewest. Compared with the roughly 720-donor mean, donors in an Asian-associated ancestry cluster had fewer N-insertions in productive TCRs, according to a later genetic analysis. The authors suggested that the approach could potentially be extended to other disease states and immunological phenotypes. Broadly in line with IMGT annotations, most TCR beta V segments showed up in productive rearrangements about 87% or about 30% of the time in an earlier analysis of under 700 of the donors. In vitro tests confirmed that three of the cytomegalovirus-associated TCR beta chains recognize cytomegalovirus antigens. According to a later analysis, most CMV-associated TCR beta chains appeared to be HLA-restricted, and the HLA associations seemed to be driven largely by CMV exposure. Immune exposure information for the cohort was limited to CMV serostatus. Strong co-occurrence of HLA alleles, especially DR and DQ, made assigning TCR associations to individual alleles difficult. In this cohort, only TCR beta chains were sequenced, and detectable features were limited by the absence of alpha or paired-chain data. A later genetic analysis associated a missense DCLRE1C variant with V-gene and J-gene trimming of TCR beta chains, and an independent cohort replicated the association. Because HLA typing was unavailable for some donors at each locus, only the typed subset was used in association tests. Across donors, most TCR sequences were observed very rarely, whereas some public TCRs were present in many individuals. In a later analysis, several top co-occurrence clusters were reported to appear linked to parvovirus B19, influenza, CMV and Epstein-Barr virus. The sequencing pipeline was judged likely to have produced a cluster of highly shared sequence variants as a technical artifact. Correlated functional status among segregating V segments might reflect linkage disequilibrium, but an unknown experimental factor could not be ruled out. Roughly uniform sequencing depth across donors was assumed in presence/absence analyses, although this assumption may not hold. A further reported finding was that TCR beta sequences accurately predicted the HLA-A and HLA-B alleles for most subjects in the first cohort. A later analysis found that HLA-associated TCR beta chains were more clonally expanded and had lower generation probabilities than equally common non-associated chains. About 17 rarely observed V segments, including chromosome 9 orphons, were excluded from the earlier analysis of some 590 of the donors because counts were too low. Specific HLA alleles were associated with around 18,000 TCR beta sequences at a false discovery rate of 0.05 in a later analysis.

This TCR derives from a man aged 50-60 years in good health and CMV-seropositive. The sample was PBMCs. This sequence uses TRBV5-4 and TRBJ1-1, with TRBD1 matching 9 junction bases. The sequenced DNA is TGTGCCAGCAGCTTGGGGGACAGGGCTAAAAGTGAAGCTTTCTTT. Translated, it gives CASSLGDRAKSEAFF.